The rows below give T cell receptor beta chains drawn from one sample of a study of blood T cell repertoires in COVID-19. The protocol was immunoSEQ multiplex PCR, while the TCRdb copy is restricted to in-frame clones and leaves out a portion. The sample carries approximately 280,000 clones, about nine tenths recorded once. The specimen was PBMCs or T cells enriched from blood (not recorded which). The receptor set was obtained from a woman aged 60-75 years who had recovered from COVID-19. The CDR3 runs from the conserved cysteine through the conserved F or W. A D gene is named only where the DNA matches it firmly. Only some rows state a clone size, as once, few, many or a class for expanded clones.

TRBD1	TRBV2	.	TRBJ1-2	CASSAQGSNYGYTF	TGTGCCAGCAGCGCACAGGGGTCAAACTATGGCTACACCTTC
.	TRBV5-1	.	TRBJ1-1	CASSFQGNTEAFF	TGCGCCAGCAGCTTCCAGGGGAACACTGAAGCTTTCTTT
.	TRBV7-2	once	TRBJ2-2	CASSLSASGSRELFF	TGTGCCAGCAGCTTGTCTGCATCTGGTAGTAGGGAGCTGTTTTTT
TRBD1	TRBV11-2	.	TRBJ1-6	CASSLDGQGAAFPLHF	TGTGCCAGCAGCTTAGATGGACAGGGGGCCGCTTTTCCCCTCCACTTT
.	TRBV19	once	TRBJ2-7	CASSMQAGSYEQYF	TGTGCCAGTAGTATGCAAGCAGGCTCCTACGAGCAGTACTTC
.	TRBV2	.	TRBJ1-1	CASNLRRMNTEAFF	TGTGCCAGCAATTTGAGGCGGATGAACACTGAAGCTTTCTTT
TRBD2	TRBV11-3	.	TRBJ2-1	CASRIAGAGNEQFF	TGTGCCAGCAGAATAGCGGGAGCGGGGAATGAGCAGTTCTTC
TRBD1	TRBV18	once	TRBJ1-1	CASSPPAGGNTEAFF	TGTGCCAGCTCACCCCCGGCAGGGGGGAACACTGAAGCTTTCTTT
.	TRBV5-1	.	TRBJ2-7	CASSAPSSGNEQYF	TGCGCCAGCAGCGCCCCTTCCTCAGGGAACGAGCAGTACTTC
.	TRBV2	.	TRBJ2-1	CASSEDPLVPRREQFF	TGTGCCAGCAGTGAAGACCCCCTAGTCCCGAGGAGGGAGCAGTTCTTC
TRBD1	TRBV7-2	.	TRBJ1-2	CASSLGGQGKNYGYTF	TGTGCCAGCAGCTTAGGCGGACAGGGGAAGAACTATGGCTACACCTTC
.	TRBV3-1/TRBV3-2	.	TRBJ2-1	CASSQDPMELPNEQFF	TGTGCCAGCAGCCAAGATCCCATGGAGCTCCCCAATGAGCAGTTCTTC
TRBD2	TRBV19	.	TRBJ2-6	CASAPGLAVSGANVLTF	TGTGCCTCAGCCCCGGGACTAGCGGTCTCTGGGGCCAACGTCCTGACTTTC
.	TRBV3-1/TRBV3-2	.	TRBJ1-4	CASSQRWDLSEKLFF	TGTGCCAGCAGCCAACGATGGGACTTGAGTGAAAAACTGTTTTTT
TRBD2	TRBV7-8	.	TRBJ2-7	CASSSQTPVSGRTYEQYF	TGTGCCAGCAGCTCCCAAACCCCTGTAAGCGGGAGGACCTACGAGCAGTACTTC
.	TRBV5-6	.	TRBJ1-6	CASSLLQGRQGSPLHF	TGTGCCAGCAGCTTGTTACAGGGACGCCAAGGATCACCCCTCCACTTT
TRBD1	TRBV9	.	TRBJ1-2	CASSVGQGRAWYGYTF	TGTGCCAGCAGCGTGGGACAGGGCCGGGCGTGGTATGGCTACACCTTC
TRBD1	TRBV5-1	.	TRBJ2-7	CASSLGTGLTYEQYF	TGCGCCAGCAGCCTGGGGACAGGACTTACCTACGAGCAGTACTTC
.	TRBV7-2	.	TRBJ1-5	CASSLEDSRSWPQHF	TGTGCCAGCAGCTTAGAGGACTCCCGTTCATGGCCCCAGCATTTT
.	TRBV23-1	once	TRBJ1-5	CSASEKPQHF	TGCTCCGCTTCGGAGAAGCCCCAGCATTTT
.	TRBV27	.	TRBJ2-3	CASRTRGGGTDTQYF	TGTGCCAGCAGAACCCGGGGTGGGGGCACAGATACGCAGTATTTT
.	TRBV28	.	TRBJ2-5	CASSSVANSWETQYF	TGTGCCAGCAGTTCCGTAGCCAACTCTTGGGAGACCCAGTACTTC
TRBD1	TRBV18	.	TRBJ1-1	CASSPPGQGRTEAFF	TGTGCCAGCTCACCACCGGGACAGGGGAGGACTGAAGCTTTCTTT
.	TRBV3-1/TRBV3-2	.	TRBJ2-7	CASSHVLDYSYEQYF	TGTGCCAGCAGCCACGTACTAGACTACTCCTACGAGCAGTACTTC
TRBD2	TRBV5-1	once	TRBJ2-7	CASSLEASGGGEQYF	TGCGCCAGCAGCTTGGAGGCTAGCGGGGGGGGCGAGCAGTACTTC
.	TRBV28	few	TRBJ1-6	CASRSSGQDNSPLHF	TGTGCCAGCAGATCCTCCGGACAAGATAATTCACCCCTCCACTTT
TRBD1	TRBV4-2	.	TRBJ2-7	CASSNGQGYEQYF	TGTGCCAGCAGCAACGGACAGGGCTACGAGCAGTACTTC
.	TRBV6-1	.	TRBJ1-2	CASSFGAFGYTF	TGTGCCAGCAGTTTTGGGGCTTTCGGCTACACCTTC
.	TRBV6-5	few	TRBJ1-1	CASSPREGWNTEAFF	TGTGCCAGCAGTCCCCGGGAGGGTTGGAACACTGAAGCTTTCTTT
.	TRBV7-8	.	TRBJ2-1	CASSLDRTTNEQFF	TGTGCCAGCAGCTTAGATCGGACTACCAATGAGCAGTTCTTC
TRBD1	TRBV29-1	.	TRBJ1-2	CSVGTGGYGYTF	TGCAGCGTTGGGACAGGGGGCTATGGCTACACCTTC
.	TRBV5-1	.	TRBJ1-3	CASSLGTEGNTIYF	TGCGCCAGCAGCTTGGGGACAGAGGGTAACACCATATATTTT